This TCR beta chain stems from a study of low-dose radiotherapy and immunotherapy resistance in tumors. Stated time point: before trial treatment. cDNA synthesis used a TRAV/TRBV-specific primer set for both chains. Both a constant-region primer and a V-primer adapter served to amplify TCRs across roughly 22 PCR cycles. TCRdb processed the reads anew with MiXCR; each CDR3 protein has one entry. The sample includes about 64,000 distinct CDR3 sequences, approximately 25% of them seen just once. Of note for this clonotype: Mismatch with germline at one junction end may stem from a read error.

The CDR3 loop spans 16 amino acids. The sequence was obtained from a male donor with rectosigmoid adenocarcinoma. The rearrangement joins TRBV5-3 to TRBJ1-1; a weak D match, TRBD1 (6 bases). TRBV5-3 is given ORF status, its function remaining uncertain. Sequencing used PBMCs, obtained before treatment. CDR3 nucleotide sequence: TGTGCCAGCAGCTTGACTGGGCTGGGGGCGAACACTGAAGCTTTCTTT. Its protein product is CASSLTGLGANTEAFF.